This TCR beta chain was documented in a study of blood T cell repertoires in COVID-19. Study-wide background: The cDNA or gDNA used as material had been derived from T cells, B-cell-depleted T cells, or PBMCs.

As originally analysed: The authors estimated nucleated cell counts from reference gene primer amplification. Some clones are missing from TCRdb's copy, which holds only in-frame ones; the method was immunoSEQ multiplex PCR. V, J and clone size are taken as reported in that table, and D and trimming were inferred from the DNA itself. The top ten clones hold approximately 10% of a sample with some 80,000 clones, approximately 80% of them seen once. The germline V gene has CDR1 LGHDT and CDR2 YNNKEL (reference sequence). After removal of 5 bases from V and 7 bases from J, the junction contained 5 bases not matched to a gene. The CDR3 is made up of 14 amino acids.

The chain links TRBV3-1 (or the pseudogene TRBV3-2) to TRBJ1-4; TRBD1 agrees at 9 bases. The sample consisted of peripheral blood. This receptor was identified in a human donor in a cohort sampled during active COVID-19. The CDR3 bases are TGTGCCAGCAGCACCGGGACAGGGAGTGAAAAACTGTTTTTT. This codes for CASSTGTGSEKLFF.